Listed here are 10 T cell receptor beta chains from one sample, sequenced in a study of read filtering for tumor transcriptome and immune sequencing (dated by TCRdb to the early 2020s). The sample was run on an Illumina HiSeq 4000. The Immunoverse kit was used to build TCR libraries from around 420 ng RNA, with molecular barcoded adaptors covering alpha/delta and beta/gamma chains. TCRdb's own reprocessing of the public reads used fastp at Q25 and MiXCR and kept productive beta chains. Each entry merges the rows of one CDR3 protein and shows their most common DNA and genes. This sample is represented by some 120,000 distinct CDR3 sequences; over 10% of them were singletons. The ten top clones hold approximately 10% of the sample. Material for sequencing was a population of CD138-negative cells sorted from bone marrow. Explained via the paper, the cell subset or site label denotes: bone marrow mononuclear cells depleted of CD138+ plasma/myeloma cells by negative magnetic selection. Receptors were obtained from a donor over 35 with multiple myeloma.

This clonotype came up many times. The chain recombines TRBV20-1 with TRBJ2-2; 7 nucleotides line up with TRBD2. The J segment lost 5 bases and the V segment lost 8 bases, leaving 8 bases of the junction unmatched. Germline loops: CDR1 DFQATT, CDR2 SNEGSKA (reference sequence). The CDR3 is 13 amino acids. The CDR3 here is CSPIKAGTGELFF. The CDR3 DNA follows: TGCAGTCCAATTAAAGCGGGAACCGGGGAGCTGTTTTTT.

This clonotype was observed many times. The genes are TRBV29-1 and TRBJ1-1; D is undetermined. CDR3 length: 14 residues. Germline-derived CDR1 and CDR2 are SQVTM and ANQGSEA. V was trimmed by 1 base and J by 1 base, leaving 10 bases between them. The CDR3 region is CSVEVSGGNTEAFF. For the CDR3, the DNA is TGCAGCGTTGAAGTCAGCGGAGGGAACACTGAAGCTTTCTTT.

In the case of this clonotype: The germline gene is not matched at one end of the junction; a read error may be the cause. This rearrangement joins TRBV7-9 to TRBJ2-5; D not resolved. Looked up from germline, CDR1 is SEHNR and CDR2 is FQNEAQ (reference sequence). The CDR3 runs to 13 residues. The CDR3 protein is CANSLSLWETQYF. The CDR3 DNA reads TGTGCCAACAGCCTGTCTCTCTGGGAGACCCAGTACTTC.

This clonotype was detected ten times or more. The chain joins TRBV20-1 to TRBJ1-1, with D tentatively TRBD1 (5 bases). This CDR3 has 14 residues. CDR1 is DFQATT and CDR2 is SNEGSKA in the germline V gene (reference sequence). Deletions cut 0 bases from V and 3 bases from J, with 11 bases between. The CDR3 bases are TGCAGTGCTAGAGAAAACGGGGGGTACACTGAAGCTTTCTTT. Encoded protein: CSARENGGYTEAFF.

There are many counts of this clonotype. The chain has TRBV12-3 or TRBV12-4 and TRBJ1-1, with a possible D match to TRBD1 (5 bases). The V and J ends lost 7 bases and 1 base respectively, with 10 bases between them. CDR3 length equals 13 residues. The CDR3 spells CASTLGENTEAFF. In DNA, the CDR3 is TGTGCCAGCACTCTAGGGGAGAACACTGAAGCTTTCTTT.

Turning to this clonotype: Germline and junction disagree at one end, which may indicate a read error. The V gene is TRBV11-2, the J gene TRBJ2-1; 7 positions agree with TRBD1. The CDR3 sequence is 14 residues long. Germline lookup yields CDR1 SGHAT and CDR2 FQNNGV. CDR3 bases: TGTGCCAGCAGCTTAGGGACAGGATACAGTGAGCAGTTCTTC. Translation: CASSLGTGYSEQFF.

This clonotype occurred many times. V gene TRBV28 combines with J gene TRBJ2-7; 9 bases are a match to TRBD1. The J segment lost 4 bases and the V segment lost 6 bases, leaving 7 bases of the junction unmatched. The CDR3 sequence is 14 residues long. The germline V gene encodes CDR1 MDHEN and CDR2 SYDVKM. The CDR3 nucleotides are TGTGCCAGCAGCCCTGCGGGACAGGGTTACGAGCAGTACTTC. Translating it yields CASSPAGQGYEQYF.

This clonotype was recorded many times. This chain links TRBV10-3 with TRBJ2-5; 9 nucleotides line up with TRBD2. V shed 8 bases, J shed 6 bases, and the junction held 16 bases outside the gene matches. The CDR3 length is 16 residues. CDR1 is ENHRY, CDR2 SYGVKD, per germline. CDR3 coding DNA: TGTGCCATCTCCGGGGGGGTAGCGGGGGCCCCCAAGACCCAGTACTTC. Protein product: CAISGGVAGAPKTQYF.

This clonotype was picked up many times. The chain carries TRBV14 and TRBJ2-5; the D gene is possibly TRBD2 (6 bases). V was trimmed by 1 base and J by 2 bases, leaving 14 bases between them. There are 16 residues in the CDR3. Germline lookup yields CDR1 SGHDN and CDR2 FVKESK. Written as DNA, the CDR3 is TGTGCCAGCAGCCAAGGGGTAGGCGGGATTCAAGAGACCCAGTACTTC. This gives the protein CASSQGVGGIQETQYF.

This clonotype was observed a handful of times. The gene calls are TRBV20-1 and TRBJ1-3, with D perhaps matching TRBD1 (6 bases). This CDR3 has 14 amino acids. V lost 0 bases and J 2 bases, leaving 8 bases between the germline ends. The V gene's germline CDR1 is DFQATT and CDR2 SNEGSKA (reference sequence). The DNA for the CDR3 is TGCAGTGCTAGAGATACAGGGCCTGGAAACACCATATATTTT. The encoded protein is CSARDTGPGNTIYF.